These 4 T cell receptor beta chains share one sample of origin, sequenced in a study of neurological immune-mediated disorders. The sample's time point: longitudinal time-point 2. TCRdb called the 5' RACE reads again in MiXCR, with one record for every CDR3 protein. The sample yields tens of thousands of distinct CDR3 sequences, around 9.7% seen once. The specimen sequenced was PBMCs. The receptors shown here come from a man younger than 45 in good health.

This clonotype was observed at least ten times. DNA for the CDR3: TGTGCCAGCAGTTCGTTGACCCTAGGCACAGATACGCAGTATTTT. Protein product: CASSSLTLGTDTQYF. This chain joins TRBV27 and TRBJ2-3; D uncertain. Trimming cost V 4 bases and J 1 base, with 12 bases left between them. The germline V gene encodes CDR1 MNHEY and CDR2 SMNVEV (reference sequence). The CDR3 is 15 amino acids.

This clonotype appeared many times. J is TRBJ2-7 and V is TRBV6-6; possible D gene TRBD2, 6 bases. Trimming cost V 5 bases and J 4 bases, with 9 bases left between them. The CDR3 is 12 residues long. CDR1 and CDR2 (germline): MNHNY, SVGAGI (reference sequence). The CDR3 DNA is TGTGCCAGCAGTGCGCGGGGTTACGAGCAGTACTTC. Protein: CASSARGYEQYF.

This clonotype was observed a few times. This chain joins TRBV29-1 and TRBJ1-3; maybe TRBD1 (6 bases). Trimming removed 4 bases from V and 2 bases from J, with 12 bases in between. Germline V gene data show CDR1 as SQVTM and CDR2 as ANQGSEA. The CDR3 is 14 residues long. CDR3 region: CSVGGPGTGNTIYF. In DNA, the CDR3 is TGCAGCGTTGGGGGGCCTGGAACTGGAAACACCATATATTTT. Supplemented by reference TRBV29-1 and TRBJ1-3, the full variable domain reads SAVISQKPSRDICQRGTSLTIQCQVDSQVTMMFWYRQQPGQSLTLIATANQGSEATYESGFVIDKFPISRPNLTFSTLTVSNMSPEDSSIYLCSVGGPGTGNTIYFGEGSWLTVV.

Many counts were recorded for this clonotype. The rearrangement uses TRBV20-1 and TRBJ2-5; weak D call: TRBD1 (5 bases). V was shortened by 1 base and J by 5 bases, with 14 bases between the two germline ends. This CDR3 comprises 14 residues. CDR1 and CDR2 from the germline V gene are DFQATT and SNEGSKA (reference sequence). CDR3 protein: CSARVPGPRETQYF. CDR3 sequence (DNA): TGCAGTGCTAGAGTACCAGGGCCGCGGGAGACCCAGTACTTC.